This is a list of T cell receptor beta chains from one sample in a study of brain metastases from non-small cell lung cancer. Sequenced by immunoSEQ multiplex PCR; TCRdb stores in-frame clones only, minus some. The data show some 4,000 clones, with just under 85% seen just once and roughly 7.4% held by the top ten. The specimen sequenced was primary lung tumor tissue. The origin of the receptors is a donor aged 40 or over with non-small cell lung cancer. The CDR3 runs from the conserved cysteine through the conserved F or W. The D gene is left open where the match is weak. Part of the rows lack a size; the others show once, few, many or a class for expanded clones.

j_call d_call clone_size v_call cdr3_nt cdr3_aa
TRBJ2-5 - - TRBV18 TGTGCCAGCTCACAAGAGCTCGGGGCCCAGTACTTC CASSQELGAQYF
TRBJ2-2 - - TRBV11-3 TGTGCCAGCAGCCAGAGGTCGAACGGCGGGGAGCTGTTTTTT CASSQRSNGGELFF
TRBJ2-1 - - TRBV5-8 TGTGCCAGCAGCACAGAACTCCCCGGGTACAATGAGCAGTTCTTC CASSTELPGYNEQFF
TRBJ1-4 - once TRBV29-1 TGCAGCGTTGATGAGGGGGGGATTAATGAAAAACTGTTTTTT CSVDEGGINEKLFF
TRBJ1-5 TRBD1 - TRBV2 TGTGCCAGCAGCAAACAGGGGGGTAGGAGCAATCAGCCCCAGCATTTT CASSKQGGRSNQPQHF
TRBJ1-5 TRBD1 few TRBV19 TGTGCCAGTAGTAGGGACAGTTCTCTTGGCAATCAGCCCCAGCATTTT CASSRDSSLGNQPQHF
TRBJ1-1 - once TRBV9 TGTGCCAGCAGCGTAGTCCCAAAGAACACTGAAGCTTTCTTT CASSVVPKNTEAFF
TRBJ1-3 - - TRBV9 TGTGCCAGCAGCGTAGGTTCAGGGGCAGGAAACACCATATATTTT CASSVGSGAGNTIYF
TRBJ1-2 TRBD1 few TRBV24-1 TGTGCCACCAGTGATCCCCGGGACAGCGCGCGCTACACCTTC CATSDPRDSARYTF
TRBJ1-6 TRBD1 - TRBV29-1 TGCAGCGTTTCAGAGGGACAGGAGGCTGCACCCCTCCACTTT CSVSEGQEAAPLHF
TRBJ1-2 TRBD1 few TRBV30 TGTGCCCTCCAGGGGGCTAACTATGGCTACACCTTC CALQGANYGYTF
TRBJ2-5 - - TRBV15 TGTGCCACCAGCACCGGGCAGGCCAATAATCCCCGGGAGACCCAGTACTTC CATSTGQANNPRETQYF
TRBJ2-4 TRBD1 once TRBV19 TGTGCCAGTAAGGCAGGGGGCCAAAACATTCAGTACTTC CASKAGGQNIQYF
TRBJ1-2 TRBD1 - TRBV4-1 TGCGCCAGCAGCCAAACAGGGGTCGGAAGCGGCTACACCTTC CASSQTGVGSGYTF
TRBJ1-1 - - TRBV2 TGTGCCAGCAACCCGGATCCCCCTCTTGAAGCTTTCTTT CASNPDPPLEAFF
TRBJ1-6 TRBD1 few TRBV5-1 TGCGCCAGCAGCCTCAGGACAGGGGGTGATTCACCCCTCCACTTT CASSLRTGGDSPLHF
TRBJ1-2 - - TRBV3-1/TRBV3-2 TGTGCCAGCAGCCAAGATGACAGGACTTATGGCTACACCTTC CASSQDDRTYGYTF
TRBJ2-2 - once TRBV6-2/TRBV6-3 TGTGCCAGCAGTTCTGCCGGCACCGGGGAGCTGTTTTTT CASSSAGTGELFF